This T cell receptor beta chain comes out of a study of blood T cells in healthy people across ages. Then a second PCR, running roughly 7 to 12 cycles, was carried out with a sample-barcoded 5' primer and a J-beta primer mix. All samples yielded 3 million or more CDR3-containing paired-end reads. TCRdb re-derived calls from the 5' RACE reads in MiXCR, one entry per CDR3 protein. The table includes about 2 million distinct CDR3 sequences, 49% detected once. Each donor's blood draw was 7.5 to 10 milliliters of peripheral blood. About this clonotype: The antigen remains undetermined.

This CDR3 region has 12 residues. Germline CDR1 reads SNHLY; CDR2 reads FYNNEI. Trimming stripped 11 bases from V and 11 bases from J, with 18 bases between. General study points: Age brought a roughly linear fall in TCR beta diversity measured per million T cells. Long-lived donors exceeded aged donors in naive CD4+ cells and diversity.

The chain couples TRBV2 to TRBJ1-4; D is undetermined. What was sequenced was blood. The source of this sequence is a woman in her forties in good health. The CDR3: CAGRASAGKLFF. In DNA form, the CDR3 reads TGTGCCGGACGGGCGTCGGCCGGGAAACTGTTTTTT. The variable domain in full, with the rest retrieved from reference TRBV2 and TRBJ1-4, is EPEVTQTPSHQVTQMGQEVILRCVPISNHLYFYWYRQILGQKVEFLVSFYNNEISEKSEIFDDQFSVERPDGSNFTLKIRSTKLEDSAMYFCAGRASAGKLFFGSGTQLSVL.